These T cell receptor beta chains were read from a single sample in a study of shared clonotypes between healthy human individuals. Measured with immunoSEQ multiplex PCR; TCRdb has only the in-frame clones, and not every one. The table includes almost 750,000 clones, 55% to 75% detected once. The sample taken for sequencing was memory CD4+ T cells sorted from blood. All receptors come from a woman aged 25 to 39 in good health. Both conserved end residues are trimmed from each CDR3. Not all rows give a size; the values are once, few, many and, for expanded clones, a class.

CDR3	size	J	V
ASRRDRGPLSGNTIY	-	TRBJ1-3	TRBV19
SVAGPYEQY	-	TRBJ2-7	TRBV29-1
SVQGQLLNTEAF	few	TRBJ1-1	TRBV29-1
ASSPGGPNTEAF	-	TRBJ1-1	TRBV7-3
ASRRSGDETQY	-	TRBJ2-5	TRBV7-9
ARHPGQGCSNQPQH	-	TRBJ1-5	TRBV27
AWSLGPLSYEQY	-	TRBJ2-7	TRBV30
ASRRTGGETQY	many	TRBJ2-5	TRBV27
ASSYDQHSNQPQH	-	TRBJ1-5	TRBV6-4
ASSFSPDYEQY	-	TRBJ2-7	TRBV7-2
ASSPQVQGAGANYGYT	-	TRBJ1-2	TRBV4-2
ASHLSQRGTGAF	-	TRBJ1-1	TRBV2
ASSEKGGGGDEQY	-	TRBJ2-7	TRBV2
ASSRDRATTDYGYT	-	TRBJ1-2	TRBV27
ASRGTATEAF	once	TRBJ1-1	TRBV7-9
ASSKMSGELF	-	TRBJ2-2	TRBV6-1
ASSEKWATTGELF	-	TRBJ2-2	TRBV10-2
AVGQGIMETQY	few	TRBJ2-5	TRBV19
ATSRQTSQETQY	-	TRBJ2-5	TRBV15
ASSLRPSVTGLYEQY	-	TRBJ2-7	TRBV27
ASSPTTHPEKLF	-	TRBJ1-4	TRBV7-2
ASGSAGDQPQH	few	TRBJ1-5	TRBV12-5
ASSPWPSYEQY	-	TRBJ2-7	TRBV13
ASSLRMNTYEQY	-	TRBJ2-7	TRBV19
ASSLRSPLLSYEQY	-	TRBJ2-7	TRBV7-8
ASSYPGTSGTETQY	-	TRBJ2-5	TRBV6-5
ASSSSGTSAGANVLT	-	TRBJ2-6	TRBV7-2
ASSNRDRSTGYT	-	TRBJ1-2	TRBV6-5
ASGRSGGPLDGYT	-	TRBJ1-2	TRBV6-1
ASSLVAGATDTQY	few	TRBJ2-3	TRBV7-8
ASSEGQGIVTDTQY	-	TRBJ2-3	TRBV5-1
ASSGYNRVGSYEQY	-	TRBJ2-7	TRBV7-8
ASSLGGRTGELF	-	TRBJ2-2	TRBV5-1
ASSPPLAGGENEQF	-	TRBJ2-1	TRBV4-1
ASSQDFVGYGEQY	-	TRBJ2-7	TRBV4-2
ATSRDGVVH	-	TRBJ1-6	TRBV15
ASSHPRQGQGVPGELF	-	TRBJ2-2	TRBV4-1
ASAGGLPYEQY	-	TRBJ2-7	TRBV7-8
ASRIDRAFSTDTQY	-	TRBJ2-3	TRBV27
ASSFPGLETQY	-	TRBJ2-5	TRBV28